This entry is about one T cell receptor (beta chain). Its target is unknown. Time point meaning: cycle 4 day 1 (C4D1), after around six weeks of nivolumab. Autologous stem cell transplantation was followed by relapse in every patient, and brentuximab vedotin exposure varied. Patients showed best responses of complete response, partial response or progressive disease. This specimen belongs to a study of PD-1 blockade in classical Hodgkin lymphoma. Looking at the study overall: On a schedule of every 2 weeks, patients received nivolumab 3 mg/kg intravenously. General study results and limits: Newly diagnosed and completely responding patients shared comparable baseline diversity. Anyone who began nivolumab under 1 year after ASCT was excluded.

Only in-frame clones appear in the TCRdb table, and some are missing; sequencing was by immunoSEQ multiplex PCR. This sample has 20,000 to 25,000 clones, with 70% to 85% found just once. The CDR3 totals 15 residues. Between the trimmed V and J ends, which lost 0 bases and 8 bases, there was a span of 14 bases. Germline CDR1 and CDR2: MGHRA and YSYEKL. The gene calls are TRBV4-1 and TRBJ2-4; D gene unclear. The specimen comprised peripheral blood mononuclear cells (PBMCs), sampled before the fourth cycle of nivolumab. The TCR was taken from a human donor with classical Hodgkin lymphoma. CDR3 sequence: CASSQDNQRGDIQYF. The CDR3 DNA sequence: TGCGCCAGCAGCCAAGATAACCAACGTGGGGACATTCAGTACTTC.